This T cell receptor (beta chain) was captured in a study of CD8 T cells in Susac syndrome. Study background: There were about six sequenced Susac syndrome patients with active disease and 8 or 9 in remission. Patients with Susac syndrome were therapy-naive, on corticosteroids, or on intravenous immunoglobulin alone at the time that blood was drawn. Findings and caveats of the study: The Susac syndrome CD4+ T cell repertoires displayed no clonal expansion.

About 0.45 to 1 ug RNA was reverse transcribed with random hexamers. One entry per CDR3 protein, called by TCRdb with MiXCR from the immunoSEQ multiplex PCR reads. Of over 150,000 distinct CDR3 sequences detected, about 96% appear once; the ten largest clones hold around 0.12%. CD8+ and CD4+ T cells from blood underwent TCR beta sequencing. A note on this clonotype: Its cognate antigen is unknown.

This TCR came from a human donor with Susac syndrome. Specimen: CD4+ T cells from PBMCs.

This CDR3 is CASSSVTSARNTQYF. The CDR3 bases are TGTGCCAGCAGCTCAGTCACTAGCGCGAGAAATACGCAGTATTTT. V and J are TRBV7-2 and TRBJ2-3, with TRBD2 identical over 7 bases. The junction had 11 bases not matched to a gene; V was cut back by 4 bases and J by 7 bases. Germline V gene sequence: CDR1 SGHTA, CDR2 FQGNSA. The CDR3 runs to 15 residues.